A selection of T cell receptor beta chains follows, all from one sample in a study of regulatory T cells in long-lasting Graves disease. TCRdb re-called the multiplex PCR reads through MiXCR, storing one row per CDR3 protein. The top ten hold approximately 15% of the sample, which has roughly 400,000 distinct CDR3 sequences, roughly 23% seen once. This specimen consisted of peripheral blood mononuclear cells (PBMCs), obtained when the disease was refractory, from a patient treated with antithyroid drugs. All receptors come from a female donor with Graves disease. Both conserved end residues are part of each CDR3.

CASSSGGPKNEQFF	TRBJ2-1	TRBV7-9
CASRDLQRRSTDTQYF	TRBJ2-3	TRBV6-1
CASIDGTVGNQPQHF	TRBJ1-5	TRBV19
CASSRAIGRVQTQYF	TRBJ2-5	TRBV28
CASSGPGLVGYEQYF	TRBJ2-7	TRBV5-1
CASSYGTESNTGELFF	TRBJ2-2	TRBV5-1
CASSLGFAGGAKDIQYF	TRBJ2-4	TRBV7-2
CASRIAPYGYTF	TRBJ1-2	TRBV28
CASSPWAAGEKQYF	TRBJ2-7	TRBV6-1
CASSQLTAGQGGYTF	TRBJ1-2	TRBV13
CASSFFGSPPREQYF	TRBJ2-7	TRBV12-3/TRBV12-4
CSGGGNQPQHF	TRBJ1-5	TRBV20-1
CASSLAIRGLITQWTSDTGELFF	TRBJ2-2	TRBV12-3/TRBV12-4
CASRRDSVGELFF	TRBJ2-2	TRBV2
CASSPAGGFMEQYF	TRBJ2-7	TRBV7-9
CSASDRSYEQYF	TRBJ2-7	TRBV20-1
CASSPGGGEANYSYTF	TRBJ1-2	TRBV7-2
CASSDPAGELFF	TRBJ2-2	TRBV6-4
CASSVGETNTGELFF	TRBJ2-2	TRBV11-2
CASSLGSGGSTDTQYF	TRBJ2-3	TRBV13
CASSFETGAVSYEQYF	TRBJ2-7	TRBV4-1
CASSLRQGGDTQYF	TRBJ2-3	TRBV19
CASSLFVEVGTEAFF	TRBJ1-1	TRBV12-3/TRBV12-4
CASKGLASNTGELFF	TRBJ2-2	TRBV2
CSAAVSGKSSYEQYF	TRBJ2-7	TRBV20-1
CASSERTGKPAYEQYF	TRBJ2-7	TRBV10-2
CASSLAGIRQNYGYTF	TRBJ1-2	TRBV5-1
CTSSEARLAGVEEQYF	TRBJ2-7	TRBV2
CSVEGGQGASEQYF	TRBJ2-7	TRBV29-1
CSVVGDNYEQYF	TRBJ2-7	TRBV29-1
CSAQRESNQPQHF	TRBJ1-5	TRBV20-1